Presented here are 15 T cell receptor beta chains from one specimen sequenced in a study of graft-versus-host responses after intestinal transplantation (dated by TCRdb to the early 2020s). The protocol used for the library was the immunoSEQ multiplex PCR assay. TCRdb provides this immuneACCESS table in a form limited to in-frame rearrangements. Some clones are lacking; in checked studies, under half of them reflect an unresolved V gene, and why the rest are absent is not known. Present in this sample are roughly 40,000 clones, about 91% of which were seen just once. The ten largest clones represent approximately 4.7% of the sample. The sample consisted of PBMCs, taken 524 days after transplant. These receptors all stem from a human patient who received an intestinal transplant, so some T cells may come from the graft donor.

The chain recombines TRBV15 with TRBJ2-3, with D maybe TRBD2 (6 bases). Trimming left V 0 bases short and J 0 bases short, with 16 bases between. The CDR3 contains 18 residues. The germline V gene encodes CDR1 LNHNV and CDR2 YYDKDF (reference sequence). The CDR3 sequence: CATSRDWAGFSSTDTQYF. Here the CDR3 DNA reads TGTGCCACCAGCAGAGATTGGGCGGGATTCTCTAGCACAGATACGCAGTATTTT. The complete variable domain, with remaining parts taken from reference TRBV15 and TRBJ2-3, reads DAMVIQNPRYQVTQFGKPVTLSCSQTLNHNVMYWYQQKSSQAPKLLFHYYDKDFNNEADTPDNFQSRRPNTSFCFLDIRSPGLGDTAMYLCATSRDWAGFSSTDTQYFGPGTRLTVL.

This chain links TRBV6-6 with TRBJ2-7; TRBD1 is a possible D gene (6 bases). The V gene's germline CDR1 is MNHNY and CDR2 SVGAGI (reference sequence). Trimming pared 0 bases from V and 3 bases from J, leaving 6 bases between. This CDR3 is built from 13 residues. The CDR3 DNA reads TGTGCCAGCAGTTACTCGACAGGCTACGAGCAGTACTTC. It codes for CASSYSTGYEQYF.

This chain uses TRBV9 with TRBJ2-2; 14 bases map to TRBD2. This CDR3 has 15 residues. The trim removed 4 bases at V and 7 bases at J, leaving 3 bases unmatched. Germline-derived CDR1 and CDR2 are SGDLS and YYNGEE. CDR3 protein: CASSFGTSGSGELFF. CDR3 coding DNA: TGTGCCAGCAGCTTCGGGACTAGCGGGAGCGGGGAGCTGTTTTTT.

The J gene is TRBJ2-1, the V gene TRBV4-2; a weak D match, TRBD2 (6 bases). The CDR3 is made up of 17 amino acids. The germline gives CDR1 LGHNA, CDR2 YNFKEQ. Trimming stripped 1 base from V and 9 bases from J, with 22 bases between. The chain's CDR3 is CASSQAGTDGGRGEQFF. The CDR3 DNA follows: TGTGCCAGCAGCCAAGCGGGGACGGACGGGGGTCGAGGTGAGCAGTTCTTC.

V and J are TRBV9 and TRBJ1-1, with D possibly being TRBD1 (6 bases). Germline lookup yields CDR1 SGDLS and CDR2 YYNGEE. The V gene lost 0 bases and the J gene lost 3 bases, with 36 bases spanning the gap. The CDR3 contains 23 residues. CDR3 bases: TGTGCCAGCAGCGTAGGGGGCCCCGAAGCGTTTTTCAGGGGTAAGAGGAGTGACACTGAAGCTTTCTTT. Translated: CASSVGGPEAFFRGKRSDTEAFF.

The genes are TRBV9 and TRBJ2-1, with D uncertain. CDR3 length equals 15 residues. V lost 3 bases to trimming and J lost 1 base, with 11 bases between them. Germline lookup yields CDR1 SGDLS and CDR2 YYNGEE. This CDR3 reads CASSGYGVSYNEQFF. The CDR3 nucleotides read TGTGCCAGCAGCGGCTATGGAGTGTCCTACAATGAGCAGTTCTTC. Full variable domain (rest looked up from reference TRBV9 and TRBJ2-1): DSGVTQTPKHLITATGQRVTLRCSPRSGDLSVYWYQQSLDQGLQFLIQYYNGEERAKGNILERFSAQQFPDLHSELNLSSLELGDSALYFCASSGYGVSYNEQFFGPGTRLTVL.

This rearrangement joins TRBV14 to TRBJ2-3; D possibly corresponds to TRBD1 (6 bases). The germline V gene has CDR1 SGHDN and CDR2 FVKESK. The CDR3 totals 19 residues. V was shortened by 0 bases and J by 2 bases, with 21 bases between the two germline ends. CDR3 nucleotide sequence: TGTGCCAGCAGCCAAGAGGATGGGACATGGCTAGCTCCCACAGATACGCAGTATTTT. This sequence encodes CASSQEDGTWLAPTDTQYF.

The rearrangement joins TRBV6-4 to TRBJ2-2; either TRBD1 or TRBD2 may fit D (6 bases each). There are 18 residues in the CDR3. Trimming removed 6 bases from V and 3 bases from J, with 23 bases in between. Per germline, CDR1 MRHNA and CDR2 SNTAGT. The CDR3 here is CASSYFPFERGDTGELFF. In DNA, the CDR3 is TGTGCCAGCAGCTACTTTCCCTTTGAGAGGGGGGACACCGGGGAGCTGTTTTTT.

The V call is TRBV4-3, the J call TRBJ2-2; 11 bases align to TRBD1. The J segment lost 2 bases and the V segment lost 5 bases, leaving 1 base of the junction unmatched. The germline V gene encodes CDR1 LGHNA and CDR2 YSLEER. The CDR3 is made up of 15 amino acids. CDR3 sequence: CASSWTGGNTGELFF. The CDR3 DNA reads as TGCGCCAGCAGCTGGACAGGGGGCAACACCGGGGAGCTGTTTTTT.

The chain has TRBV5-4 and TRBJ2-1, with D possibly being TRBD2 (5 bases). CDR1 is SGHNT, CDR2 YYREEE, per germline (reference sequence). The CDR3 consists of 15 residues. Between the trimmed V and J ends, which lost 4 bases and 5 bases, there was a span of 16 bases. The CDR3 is CASSRGSPGNNEQFF. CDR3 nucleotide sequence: TGTGCCAGCAGCCGAGGGTCACCGGGGAACAATGAGCAGTTCTTC.

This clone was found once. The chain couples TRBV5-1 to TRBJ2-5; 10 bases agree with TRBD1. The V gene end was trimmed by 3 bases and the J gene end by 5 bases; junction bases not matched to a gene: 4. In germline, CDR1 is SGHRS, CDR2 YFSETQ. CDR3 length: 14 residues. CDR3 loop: CASSSDRGMETQYF. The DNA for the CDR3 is TGCGCCAGCAGCTCGGACAGGGGGATGGAGACCCAGTACTTC.

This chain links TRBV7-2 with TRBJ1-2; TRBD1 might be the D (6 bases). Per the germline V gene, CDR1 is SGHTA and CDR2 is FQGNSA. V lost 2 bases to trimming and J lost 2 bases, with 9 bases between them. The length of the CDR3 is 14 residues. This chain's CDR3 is CASSLKQGNYGYTF. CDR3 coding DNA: TGTGCCAGCAGCTTAAAACAGGGAAACTATGGCTACACCTTC.

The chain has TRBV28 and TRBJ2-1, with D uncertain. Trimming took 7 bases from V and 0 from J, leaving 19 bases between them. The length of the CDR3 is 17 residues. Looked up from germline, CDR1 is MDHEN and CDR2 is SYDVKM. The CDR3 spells CASTPTISLLSYNEQFF. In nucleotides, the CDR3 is TGTGCCAGCACCCCTACAATCTCCTTGCTCTCCTACAATGAGCAGTTCTTC.

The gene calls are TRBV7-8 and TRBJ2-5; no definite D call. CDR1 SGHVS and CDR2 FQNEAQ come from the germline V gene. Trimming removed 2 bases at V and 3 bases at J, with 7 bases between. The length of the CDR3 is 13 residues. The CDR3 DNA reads TGTGCCAGCAGCTTATTTCCTGAAGAGACCCAGTACTTC. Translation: CASSLFPEETQYF.

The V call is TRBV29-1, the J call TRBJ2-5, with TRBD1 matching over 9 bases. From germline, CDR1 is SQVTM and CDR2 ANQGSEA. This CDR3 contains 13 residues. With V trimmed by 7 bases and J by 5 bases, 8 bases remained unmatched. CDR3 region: CSAPDRGTETQYF. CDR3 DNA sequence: TGCAGCGCCCCGGACAGGGGAACGGAGACCCAGTACTTC.